This T cell receptor beta chain emerged from a study of tumor-infiltrating lymphocytes in primary liver carcinoma. Without any cell sorting, about 19-30 mg of bulk tissue yielded co-extracted RNA and DNA. Patients showed chronic HBV infection and an absence of prior treatment. Tumor samples were assessed, and every one had over 85% viable tumor cells. On this clonotype itself: This may arise from a read error, as a much more abundant clone is one base away. No conserved phenylalanine or tryptophan is present at the end of the CDR3, so a read error is the likely explanation.

A constant-region primer primed TCR beta cDNA synthesis from 450 to 550 ng of total RNA. Generation of the TCR beta libraries relied on three nested multiplex PCR rounds using slightly modified ARM-PCR. Running ten to eleven cycles apiece, the first two PCR rounds relied on TRBV1-TRBV30 forward primers together with a C-beta reverse primer. TCRdb re-analysed the multiplex PCR reads in MiXCR, keeping a single row per CDR3 protein. The table lists more than 70,000 distinct CDR3 sequences, 72% of them singletons. Per germline, CDR1 MNHNS and CDR2 SASEGT. This CDR3 region has 16 residues. The trim removed 3 bases at V and 7 bases at J, leaving 7 bases unmatched.

This TCR came from a man aged 40-50 years with primary liver carcinoma and hepatitis B virus infection. The gene calls are TRBV6-1 and TRBJ1-5; 12 bases are shared with TRBD1. The sequenced material came from liver tumor tissue from sampling region 1. Sample subset: tumor region T1, superior pole. The CDR3 reads CASSDGDRGRWQPQHS. As DNA, the CDR3 is TGTGCCAGCAGTGATGGGGACAGGGGGCGGTGGCAGCCCCAGCATTCT.